These 28 T cell receptor beta chains were all obtained from the same sample, sequenced in a study of radiation and T cells in renal cell carcinoma. Data came from immunoSEQ multiplex PCR; TCRdb stores just in-frame clones and leaves some out. Of 150,000 to 160,000 clones listed, roughly 87% are singletons. Stated time point: blood 2 weeks post-SBRT. Treatment denoted: 15 Gy SBRT to primary tumor, nephrectomy 4 weeks later. The specimen was blood, collected from a patient whose treatment included radiotherapy and nephrectomy. The source of these receptors is a woman aged 45-59 years with renal cell carcinoma.

The chain recombines TRBV7-2 with TRBJ1-1; 9 nucleotides line up with TRBD1. Trimming at V came to 4 bases and at J to 4 bases, leaving 4 bases not matched to a gene. CDR3 size: 14 residues. The V gene's germline CDR1 is SGHTA and CDR2 FQGNSA. In nucleotides, the CDR3 is TGTGCCAGCAGCTGGGACAGGGAGCGCACTGAAGCTTTCTTT. Translated: CASSWDRERTEAFF.

V and J are TRBV7-9 and TRBJ2-3; TRBD1 matches 8 bases. The CDR3 is 18 amino acids. Trimming removed 0 bases from V and 0 bases from J; junction bases left unmatched: 8. Germline V CDR1 and CDR2: SEHNR, FQNEAQ (reference sequence). The CDR3 reads CASSLARTGPESTDTQYF. Written as DNA, the CDR3 is TGTGCCAGCAGCTTAGCGCGGACAGGGCCTGAGAGCACAGATACGCAGTATTTT.

V and J are TRBV9 and TRBJ2-7; 7 nucleotides align to TRBD1. This CDR3 spans 16 amino acids. J gave up 4 bases and V 4 bases, and 14 bases lay outside the gene matches. From germline, CDR1 is SGDLS and CDR2 YYNGEE. The CDR3 DNA reads as TGTGCCAGCAGCCCCCGGGACAGACCAAGTACGTACGAGCAGTACTTC. Translated, it gives CASSPRDRPSTYEQYF.

V and J are TRBV19 and TRBJ2-7, with a tentative D call TRBD1 (6 bases). Germline loops: CDR1 LNHDA, CDR2 SQIVND (reference sequence). The V and J ends lost 6 bases and 2 bases respectively, with 14 bases between them. The CDR3 covers 14 residues. CDR3 bases: TGTGCCAGTAGACCCGGGACAACCCCCTACGAGCAGTACTTC. This codes for CASRPGTTPYEQYF.

The rearrangement uses TRBV7-9 and TRBJ1-1; 7 bases align to TRBD1. CDR1 and CDR2 (germline): SEHNR, FQNEAQ (reference sequence). The CDR3 contains 15 residues. J lost 4 bases, V lost 2 bases, and 7 bases had no gene match. In DNA, the CDR3 is TGTGCCAGCAGCTTAAATTTTGCAGGGGGCACTGAAGCTTTCTTT. It encodes CASSLNFAGGTEAFF.

The gene calls are TRBV15 and TRBJ2-3; tentative D call: TRBD2 (5 bases). The CDR3 loop spans 15 amino acids. CDR1 LNHNV and CDR2 YYDKDF come from the germline V gene (reference sequence). With 0 bases removed from V and 2 bases from J, the gap between germline ends came to 9 bases. CDR3: CATSRDRRFTDTQYF. The CDR3 nucleotides read TGTGCCACCAGCAGAGATCGGAGGTTCACAGATACGCAGTATTTT. Full variable domain (rest looked up from reference TRBV15 and TRBJ2-3): DAMVIQNPRYQVTQFGKPVTLSCSQTLNHNVMYWYQQKSSQAPKLLFHYYDKDFNNEADTPDNFQSRRPNTSFCFLDIRSPGLGDTAMYLCATSRDRRFTDTQYFGPGTRLTVL.

The CDR3 nucleotides are TGTGCCAGCAGCCAAGTAGGTCAACGTTTGGAATATGGCTACACCTTC. Translated: CASSQVGQRLEYGYTF. The gene calls are TRBV14 and TRBJ1-2; no reliable D call. Germline V gene lookup returns CDR1 SGHDN and CDR2 FVKESK. Deletions cut 1 base from V and 5 bases from J, with 17 bases between. This CDR3 is 16 amino acids long.

The chain joins TRBV6-5 to TRBJ2-1; D might be TRBD2 (5 bases). V was trimmed by 8 bases and J by 6 bases, leaving 14 bases between them. Germline CDR1 and CDR2: MNHEY and SVGAGI. The CDR3 is 13 amino acids. DNA for the CDR3: TGTGCCAGCCGGGAAACCCTTTCCAATGAGCAGTTCTTC. This translates into CASRETLSNEQFF.

Only one count was recorded for this clone. The chain carries TRBV7-3 and TRBJ2-6, with unresolved D. The V and J ends lost 5 bases and 0 bases respectively, with 8 bases between them. The CDR3 is 15 residues long. Germline CDR1 is SGHTA and CDR2 is FQGTGA. DNA for the CDR3: TGTGCCAGCAGCCCCGTAATCTCTGGGGCCAACGTCCTGACTTTC. Translating gives CASSPVISGANVLTF.

The gene calls are TRBV10-3 and TRBJ1-3, with 8 positions matching TRBD1. After removal of 6 bases from V and 4 bases from J, the junction contained 2 bases not matched to a gene. The CDR3 loop spans 13 amino acids. Germline CDR1 and CDR2: ENHRY and SYGVKD. The CDR3 reads CAIRTGGGNTIYF. The DNA of the CDR3 is TGTGCCATCAGAACAGGGGGAGGAAACACCATATATTTT.

In this sample, this clone turned up a few times. Other DNA sequences from this sample encode an identical CDR3 as well. The chain's CDR3 is CASSEGTGNGYTF. The CDR3 bases are TGTGCCAGCAGTGAAGGCACAGGTAATGGCTACACCTTC. The chain employs TRBV6-1 and TRBJ1-2, with TRBD1 as a possible D gene (5 bases). There are 13 residues in the CDR3. Looked up from germline, CDR1 is MNHNS and CDR2 is SASEGT. Trimming removed 1 base from V and 6 bases from J, with 9 bases in between.

V usage is TRBV9 and J usage is TRBJ2-3, with 8 bases aligning to TRBD1. Germline V gene lookup returns CDR1 SGDLS and CDR2 YYNGEE. The CDR3 totals 15 residues. Unmatched junction bases numbered 9, after V lost 3 bases and J lost 6 bases. The CDR3 loop reads CASSARTGGSDTQYF. The CDR3 nucleotides are TGTGCCAGCAGCGCGAGAACAGGGGGTTCGGATACGCAGTATTTT. The complete variable domain, with remaining parts taken from reference TRBV9 and TRBJ2-3, reads DSGVTQTPKHLITATGQRVTLRCSPRSGDLSVYWYQQSLDQGLQFLIQYYNGEERAKGNILERFSAQQFPDLHSELNLSSLELGDSALYFCASSARTGGSDTQYFGPGTRLTVL.

The chain couples TRBV5-6 to TRBJ2-5; D may be TRBD2 (6 bases). V was trimmed by 0 bases and J by 1 base, leaving 10 bases between them. The germline gives CDR1 SGHDT, CDR2 YYEEEE. The CDR3 loop spans 15 amino acids. The CDR3 DNA is TGTGCCAGCAGCTTGGCCACGGAGGGCCAAGAGACCCAGTACTTC. Its translation: CASSLATEGQETQYF.

The chain is built from TRBV5-1 and TRBJ1-1; a weak D match, TRBD1 (5 bases). The germline CDR1 and CDR2 sequences are SGHRS and YFSETQ. Trimming stripped 4 bases from V and 4 bases from J, with 26 bases between. CDR3 size: 18 residues. The CDR3, as DNA: TGCGCCAGCAGCACCAGGCCGGGAGTCACTAGGGGAATCACTGAAGCTTTCTTT. Translating gives CASSTRPGVTRGITEAFF.

The chain combines TRBV2 with TRBJ2-2, with 7 bases identical to TRBD2. V gave up 8 bases and J gave up 13 bases; unmatched junction bases: 10. The CDR3 spans 12 residues. Germline V gives CDR1 SNHLY, CDR2 FYNNEI. CDR3 loop: CASLFGLGGLFF. The CDR3 coding sequence is TGTGCCAGCCTATTCGGACTAGGCGGGCTGTTTTTT.

V and J are TRBV7-9 and TRBJ2-7; D remains ambiguous. Germline V CDR1 and CDR2: SEHNR, FQNEAQ (reference sequence). The CDR3 extends over 12 amino acids. V lost 3 bases to trimming and J lost 1 base, with 4 bases between them. The CDR3 sequence: CASSFRSYEQYF. The CDR3 nucleotides are TGTGCCAGCAGCTTTCGGTCCTACGAGCAGTACTTC.

This chain joins TRBV19 and TRBJ2-1; TRBD2 matches at 9 bases. Trimming removed 7 bases from V and 8 bases from J; junction bases left unmatched: 12. This CDR3 contains 15 residues. The germline V gene has CDR1 LNHDA and CDR2 SQIVND (reference sequence). CDR3 in amino acids: CASTPLAGLVHEQFF. In DNA, the CDR3 is TGTGCCAGTACCCCACTAGCGGGCTTAGTACATGAGCAGTTCTTC.

V is TRBV30 and J is TRBJ2-2; D remains unclear. CDR3 length: 11 residues. V was trimmed by 2 bases and J by 8 bases, leaving 6 bases between them. Germline loops: CDR1 GTSNPN, CDR2 SVGIG (reference sequence). This chain's CDR3 is CAWSPRGELFF. The CDR3 coding sequence is TGTGCCTGGAGTCCTCGGGGGGAGCTGTTTTTT.

This chain connects TRBV19 to TRBJ1-2; D gene uncertain. The CDR3 is made up of 13 amino acids. CDR1 is LNHDA and CDR2 is SQIVND in the germline V gene (reference sequence). With 3 bases removed from V and 8 bases from J, the gap between germline ends came to 13 bases. CDR3 in amino acids: CASSIDRVSGYTF. The CDR3 DNA reads as TGTGCCAGTAGTATTGACCGCGTGAGCGGCTACACCTTC.

This chain links TRBV7-9 with TRBJ1-4; 7 positions agree with TRBD1. This CDR3 is built from 18 residues. V shed 3 bases and J 3 bases; nucleotides not matched to a gene: 13. Germline V CDR1 and CDR2: SEHNR, FQNEAQ (reference sequence). This CDR3 reads CASSFVPGQRYPNEKLFF. In DNA, the CDR3 is TGTGCCAGCAGCTTCGTCCCGGGACAGCGTTACCCTAATGAAAAACTGTTTTTT.

This clone was seen just once. The rearrangement joins TRBV6-5 to TRBJ2-2, with D possibly being TRBD1 (5 bases). Germline lookup yields CDR1 MNHEY and CDR2 SVGAGI. The CDR3 extends over 15 amino acids. V was shortened by 10 bases and J by 1 base, with 16 bases between the two germline ends. The CDR3 DNA is TGTGCCACTTGTCGAGGACAAATGAACACCGGGGAGCTGTTTTTT. This sequence encodes CATCRGQMNTGELFF.

The chain employs TRBV4-3 and TRBJ1-1; no definite D call. Germline V gives CDR1 LGHNA, CDR2 YSLEER. V lost 7 bases, J lost 0 bases, and 15 bases lay in between. The CDR3 contains 15 residues. The DNA for the CDR3 is TGCGCCAGCACCCCAACGGCTCGGATGAACACTGAAGCTTTCTTT. It codes for CASTPTARMNTEAFF.

V gene TRBV6-5 combines with J gene TRBJ1-4; no clear D. This CDR3 region has 14 residues. Germline-derived CDR1 and CDR2 are MNHEY and SVGAGI. Trimming removed 8 bases at V and 8 bases at J, with 18 bases between. The CDR3 DNA follows: TGTGCCAGCTCTTCTCCTATGGGAAGCGAAAAACTGTTTTTT. It is translated as CASSSPMGSEKLFF.

The chain carries TRBV6-6 and TRBJ1-4, with a possible D match to TRBD1 (6 bases). Trimming removed 5 bases at V and 8 bases at J, with 21 bases between. Germline V lookup: CDR1 MNHNY, CDR2 SVGAGI (reference sequence). The CDR3 runs 16 residues. The CDR3 DNA reads as TGTGCCAGCAGTCTGACGGGGGCGGGTGATAGCGAAAAACTGTTTTTT. Translating it yields CASSLTGAGDSEKLFF.

The chain employs TRBV4-2 and TRBJ2-2, with 12 positions matching TRBD2. The CDR3 is 18 amino acids. Per the germline V gene, CDR1 is LGHNA and CDR2 is YNFKEQ. V shed 5 bases and J 4 bases; nucleotides not matched to a gene: 11. In DNA form, the CDR3 reads TGTGCCAGCAGCTTCCGACTCTCTAGCGGGGGGGGCACCGGGGAGCTGTTTTTT. Residues: CASSFRLSSGGGTGELFF.

In this sample, this clone turned up once. The rearrangement links TRBV11-2 to TRBJ2-5; D is ambiguous. Trimming shortened V by 5 bases and J by 5 bases, and 9 bases separated the two germline ends. The CDR3 sequence is 12 residues long. Looked up from germline, CDR1 is SGHAT and CDR2 is FQNNGV. CDR3 bases: TGTGCCAGCAGCCCCCAAGGGGAGACCCAGTACTTC. Translated, it gives CASSPQGETQYF.

The chain links TRBV2 to TRBJ2-1; perhaps TRBD1 as D (5 bases). Trimming cost V 5 bases and J 9 bases, with 14 bases left between them. The V gene's germline CDR1 is SNHLY and CDR2 FYNNEI. This CDR3 is built from 13 residues. The CDR3 reads CASSTQGYGEQFF. Written as DNA, the CDR3 is TGTGCCAGCAGTACTCAGGGTTATGGTGAGCAGTTCTTC. The full variable domain, with the rest looked up from reference TRBV2 and TRBJ2-1, is EPEVTQTPSHQVTQMGQEVILRCVPISNHLYFYWYRQILGQKVEFLVSFYNNEISEKSEIFDDQFSVERPDGSNFTLKIRSTKLEDSAMYFCASSTQGYGEQFFGPGTRLTVL.

The chain recombines TRBV7-9 with TRBJ2-7; perhaps TRBD1 as D (6 bases). Per the germline V gene, CDR1 is SEHNR and CDR2 is FQNEAQ (reference sequence). Trimming shortened V by 1 base and J by 3 bases, and 7 bases separated the two germline ends. CDR3 length: 13 amino acids. The CDR3 loop reads CASSLGQVYEQYF. DNA of the CDR3: TGTGCCAGCAGCTTAGGACAGGTCTACGAGCAGTACTTC. Full variable domain (missing parts from reference TRBV7-9 and TRBJ2-7): DTGVSQNPRHKITKRGQNVTFRCDPISEHNRLYWYRQTLGQGPEFLTYFQNEAQLEKSRLLSDRFSAERPKGSFSTLEIQRTEQGDSAMYLCASSLGQVYEQYFGPGTRLTVT.